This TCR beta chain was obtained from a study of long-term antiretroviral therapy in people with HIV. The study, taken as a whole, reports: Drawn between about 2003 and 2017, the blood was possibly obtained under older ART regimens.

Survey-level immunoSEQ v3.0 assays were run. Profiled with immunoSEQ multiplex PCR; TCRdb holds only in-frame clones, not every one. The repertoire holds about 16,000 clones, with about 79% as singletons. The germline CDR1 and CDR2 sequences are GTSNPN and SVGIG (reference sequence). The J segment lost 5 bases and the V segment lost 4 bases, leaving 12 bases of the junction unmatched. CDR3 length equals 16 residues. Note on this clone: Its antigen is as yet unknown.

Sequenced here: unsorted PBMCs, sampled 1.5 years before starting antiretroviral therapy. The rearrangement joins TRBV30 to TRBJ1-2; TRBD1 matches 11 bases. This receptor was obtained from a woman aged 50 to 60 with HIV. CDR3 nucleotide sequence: TGTGCCTGGACGGTCTCGCGCGGGACAGGGGGTTATGGCTACACCTTC. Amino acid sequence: CAWTVSRGTGGYGYTF.